The rows below give T cell receptor beta chains drawn from one sample of a study of T-cell memory formation after mild COVID-19. One entry per CDR3 protein, called by TCRdb with MiXCR from the 5' RACE reads. Seen here are about 290,000 distinct CDR3 sequences, around 15% observed once, and the top ten hold 22%. Sequencing was performed on PBMCs or a T cell subset sorted from them (not recorded which). The receptors derive from a man younger than 35 who had mild COVID-19 (a few samples of this study predate the infection). Cell type and time point are not known. CDR3s include the opening cysteine and the closing phenylalanine or tryptophan. Fields, in order: J gene, V gene, D gene, clone size, CDR3 DNA, CDR3 protein. The D gene is left open where the match is weak. Some rows mark clone size as missing; the rest say once, few, many or name a class of expanded clone.

TRBJ1-1 TRBV7-8 - many TGTGCCAGCAGCTTAATGCAGGAAGCTTTCTTT CASSLMQEAFF
TRBJ1-6 TRBV9 - - TGTGCCAGCAGCGGACAGGCGGGGAATTCACCCCTCCACTTT CASSGQAGNSPLHF
TRBJ2-3 TRBV12-3/TRBV12-4 - - TGTGCCAGCAACCGACCCCAAGGCAGCACAGATACGCAGTATTTT CASNRPQGSTDTQYF
TRBJ2-5 TRBV4-1 TRBD1 few TGCGCCAGCAGCCAAACAGGGGGCGAAGAGACCCAGTACTTC CASSQTGGEETQYF
TRBJ2-7 TRBV2 - - TGTGCCAGCAGGGATTCCTACGAGCAGTACTTC CASRDSYEQYF
TRBJ2-1 TRBV18 - - TGTGCCAGCTCACCCGCTAGCGCCAACAATGAGCAGTTCTTC CASSPASANNEQFF
TRBJ1-2 TRBV5-1 TRBD1 few TGCGCCAGCAGCTTGGGACAGGGGCACGGTGGCTACACCTTC CASSLGQGHGGYTF
TRBJ2-2 TRBV7-2 - - TGTGCCAGCAGCTCCGGGACCCTTAGACCCGGGGAGCTGTTTTTT CASSSGTLRPGELFF
TRBJ1-5 TRBV5-6 - - TGTGCCAGCAGCCCGAAGGGGAGGGGCCCCAATCAGCCCCAGCATTTT CASSPKGRGPNQPQHF
TRBJ2-5 TRBV5-5 - few TGTGCCAGCAGGTCTATTCGGGGAAAAGAGACCCAGTACTTC CASRSIRGKETQYF
TRBJ1-2 TRBV29-1 TRBD1 - TGCAGCTACACCGGGGACAGTTTATTGCATCCGTCCTTC CSYTGDSLLHPSF
TRBJ1-6 TRBV19 - - TGTGCCAGTAGTATGGGCAGCCTTGATTCACCCCTCCACTTT CASSMGSLDSPLHF
TRBJ2-1 TRBV29-1 TRBD1 few TGCAGCGCCGAATGGGACAGTGGCAACAATGAGCAGTTCTTC CSAEWDSGNNEQFF
TRBJ2-2 TRBV18 - - TGTGCCAGCTCACCAAGCTCAGAGAACACCGGGGAGCTGTTTTTT CASSPSSENTGELFF
TRBJ1-6 TRBV6-6 - - TGTGCCAGCAGCCCCCGAGGCTCCTATAATTCACCCCTCCACTTT CASSPRGSYNSPLHF
TRBJ2-1 TRBV12-3/TRBV12-4 TRBD2 - TGTGCCAGCAGTTATAGCGGGGGCACAGATGAGCAGTTCTTC CASSYSGGTDEQFF
TRBJ2-5 TRBV7-6 - few TGTGCCAGCAGCTTATACGGTAGCGTGTTTTCGGTGGGGCACCAAGAGACCCAGTACTTC CASSLYGSVFSVGHQETQYF
TRBJ1-2 TRBV10-3 TRBD1 - TGTGCCATCAGAGGACAGGGACAGAGAGATGGCTACACCTTC CAIRGQGQRDGYTF
TRBJ2-5 TRBV15 TRBD2 few TGTGCCACCAGCAGACCGACGGGGGGAAAAGAGACCCAGTACTTC CATSRPTGGKETQYF
TRBJ2-2 TRBV7-9 TRBD1 - TGTGCCAAAGGACAGGGGGCGTCGGGGGAGCTGTTTTTT CAKGQGASGELFF
TRBJ1-1 TRBV4-1 - - TGCGCCAGCAGCCAGAGGACAAGCATGAACACTGAAGCTTTCTTT CASSQRTSMNTEAFF
TRBJ2-2 TRBV5-1 - - TGCGCCAGCAGCCCACACGCGAACACCGGGGAGCTGTTTTTT CASSPHANTGELFF
TRBJ2-5 TRBV11-2 TRBD1 many TGTGCCAGCAGCTCTTACAGGGGGTCGACCCAGTACTTC CASSSYRGSTQYF
TRBJ2-3 TRBV10-3 - - TGTGCCATCAGTGAAACAGATACGCAGTATTTT CAISETDTQYF
TRBJ1-5 TRBV19 - few TGTGCCAGCGGGACTATGGGCAGCAATCAGCCCCAGCATTTT CASGTMGSNQPQHF
TRBJ2-7 TRBV20-1 TRBD1 - TGCAGTGCTAGCAGGACAGGGGTTTACGAGCAGTACTTC CSASRTGVYEQYF
TRBJ2-5 TRBV2 TRBD1 few TGTGCCAGCACCGGCGGCAGGGGGCGAGAGACCCAGTACTTC CASTGGRGRETQYF
TRBJ2-3 TRBV7-3 TRBD2 few TGTGCCAGCAGCCCATACGGGGGGTTGGGAGATACGCAGTATTTT CASSPYGGLGDTQYF
TRBJ1-1 TRBV3-1 - once TGTGCCAGCAGCTACGGCCTATGGGGTACTGAAGCTTTCTTT CASSYGLWGTEAFF
TRBJ1-4 TRBV2 TRBD1 few TGTGCCAGCAGATGGGGACAGGGCGGGAATGAAAAACTGTTTTTT CASRWGQGGNEKLFF
TRBJ2-1 TRBV7-8 TRBD1 - TGTTCCAGCAGCTCCCCCTGGACAGGGTATCGTGAGCAGTTCTTC CSSSSPWTGYREQFF
TRBJ2-6 TRBV20-1 - - TGCAGTGCTAGATCCCGGACAGAAACTCATTTCTCTGGGGCCAACGTCCTGACTTTC CSARSRTETHFSGANVLTF
TRBJ1-3 TRBV7-2 - - TGTGCCAGCAGCTTAGGTCGGTTGAGGGACTCTGGAAACACCATATATTTT CASSLGRLRDSGNTIYF
TRBJ1-6 TRBV20-1 - - TGCAGTGCCTTCGAGGATGGTAATTCACCCCTCCACTTT CSAFEDGNSPLHF
TRBJ1-5 TRBV4-3 - - TGCGCCAGCAGCCAAGTTTTAGGATTCAATCAGCCCCAGCATTTT CASSQVLGFNQPQHF